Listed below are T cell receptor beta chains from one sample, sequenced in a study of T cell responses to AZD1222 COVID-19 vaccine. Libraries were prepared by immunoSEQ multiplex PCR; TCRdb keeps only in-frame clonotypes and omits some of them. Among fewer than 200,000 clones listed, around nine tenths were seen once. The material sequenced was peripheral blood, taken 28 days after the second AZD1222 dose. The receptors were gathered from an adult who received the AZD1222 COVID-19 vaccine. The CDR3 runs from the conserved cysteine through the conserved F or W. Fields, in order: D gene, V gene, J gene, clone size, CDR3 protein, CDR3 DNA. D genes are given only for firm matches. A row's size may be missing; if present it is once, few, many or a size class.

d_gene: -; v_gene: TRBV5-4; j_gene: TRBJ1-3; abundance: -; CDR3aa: CASSSRAGSGNTIYF; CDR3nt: TGTGCCAGCAGCTCCAGGGCCGGCTCTGGAAACACCATATATTTT
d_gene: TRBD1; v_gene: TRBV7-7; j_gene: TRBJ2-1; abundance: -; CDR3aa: CASSRGQGVQGEQFF; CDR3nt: TGTGCTAGCAGCCGGGGACAGGGGGTTCAGGGCGAGCAGTTCTTC
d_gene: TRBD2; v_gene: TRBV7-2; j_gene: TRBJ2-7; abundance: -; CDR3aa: CASSPRAGVSGYEQYF; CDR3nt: TGTGCCAGCAGCCCCCGGGCGGGAGTAAGTGGGTACGAGCAGTACTTC
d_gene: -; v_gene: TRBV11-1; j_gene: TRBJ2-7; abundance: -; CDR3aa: CASSDLTDSYEQYF; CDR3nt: TGTGCCAGCAGCGACCTAACAGACTCCTACGAGCAGTACTTC
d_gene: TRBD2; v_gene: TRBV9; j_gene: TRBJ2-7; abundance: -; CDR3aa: CASSGRDSTSGRPTTQYF; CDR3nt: TGTGCCAGCAGCGGGCGGGACAGCACTAGCGGGAGACCCACGACGCAGTACTTC
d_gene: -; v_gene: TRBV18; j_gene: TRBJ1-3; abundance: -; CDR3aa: CASSPGDSGNTIYF; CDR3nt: TGTGCCAGCTCACCTGGAGACTCTGGAAACACCATATATTTT
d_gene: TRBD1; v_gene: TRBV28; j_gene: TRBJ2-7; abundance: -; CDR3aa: CASSSGQGAHSQYF; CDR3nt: TGTGCCAGCAGTTCAGGACAGGGGGCGCATTCGCAGTACTTC
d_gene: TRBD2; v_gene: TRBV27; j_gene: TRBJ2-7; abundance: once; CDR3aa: CASSLRLAGFHEQYF; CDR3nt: TGTGCCAGCAGTTTAAGACTAGCGGGATTCCACGAGCAGTACTTC
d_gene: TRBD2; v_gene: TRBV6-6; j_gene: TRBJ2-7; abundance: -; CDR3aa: CASRAGTSGSYEQYF; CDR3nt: TGTGCCAGCAGAGCCGGGACTAGCGGCTCCTACGAGCAGTACTTC
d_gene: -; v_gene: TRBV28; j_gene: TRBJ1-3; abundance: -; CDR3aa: CASGVTSSGNTIYF; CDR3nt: TGTGCCAGCGGTGTCACGAGCTCTGGAAACACCATATATTTT
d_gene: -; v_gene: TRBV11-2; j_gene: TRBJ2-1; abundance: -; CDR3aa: CASSLDPVGEQFF; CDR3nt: TGTGCCAGCAGCTTAGATCCAGTGGGAGAGCAGTTCTTC
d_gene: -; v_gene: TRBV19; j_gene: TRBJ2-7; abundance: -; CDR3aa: CASSPAPDSLSYEQYF; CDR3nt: TGTGCCAGTAGTCCTGCCCCCGACAGTCTCTCCTACGAGCAGTACTTC
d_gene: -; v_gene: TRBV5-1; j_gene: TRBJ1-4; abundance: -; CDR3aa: CASSPEATNEKLFF; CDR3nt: TGCGCCAGCAGCCCGGAGGCAACTAATGAAAAACTGTTTTTT
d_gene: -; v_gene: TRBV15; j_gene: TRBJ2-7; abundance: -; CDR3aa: CATSKEPDGPYEQYF; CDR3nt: TGTGCCACCAGCAAAGAACCGGACGGTCCTTACGAGCAGTACTTC
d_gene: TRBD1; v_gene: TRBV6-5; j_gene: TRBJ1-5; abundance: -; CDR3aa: CASSYSSGTGSQPQHF; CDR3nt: TGTGCCAGCAGTTACTCGAGCGGGACAGGGAGTCAGCCCCAGCATTTT
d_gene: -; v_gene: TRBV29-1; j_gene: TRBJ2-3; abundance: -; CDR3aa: CSVEGSGTSTDTQYF; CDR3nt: TGCAGCGTTGAAGGTAGCGGTACTAGCACAGATACGCAGTATTTT
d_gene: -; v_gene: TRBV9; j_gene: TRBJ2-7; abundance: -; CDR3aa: CASSVGIADFYEQYF; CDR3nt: TGTGCCAGCAGCGTGGGAATAGCGGACTTCTACGAGCAGTACTTC
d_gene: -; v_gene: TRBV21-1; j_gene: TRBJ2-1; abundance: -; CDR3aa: CASSKVGLYNEQFF; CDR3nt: TGTGCCAGCAGCAAAGTTGGGCTGTACAATGAGCAGTTCTTC
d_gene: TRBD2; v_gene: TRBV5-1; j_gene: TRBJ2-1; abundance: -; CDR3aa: CASSLGDSGPGGEQFF; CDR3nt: TGCGCCAGCAGCTTGGGGGATAGCGGGCCCGGGGGTGAGCAGTTCTTC
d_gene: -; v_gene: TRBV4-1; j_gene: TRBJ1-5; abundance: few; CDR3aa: CASSQRLGGNQPQHF; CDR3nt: TGCGCCAGCAGCCAAAGACTGGGCGGGAATCAGCCCCAGCATTTT
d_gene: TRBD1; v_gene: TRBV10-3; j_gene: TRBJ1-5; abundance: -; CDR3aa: CAISESPGGAGGSLSNQPQHF; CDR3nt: TGTGCCATCAGTGAGTCTCCCGGAGGGGCAGGGGGCAGCCTTAGCAATCAGCCCCAGCATTTT
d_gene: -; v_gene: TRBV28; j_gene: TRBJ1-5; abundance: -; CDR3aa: CASSLQGYNQPQHF; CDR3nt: TGTGCCAGCAGTTTACAGGGTTACAATCAGCCCCAGCATTTT
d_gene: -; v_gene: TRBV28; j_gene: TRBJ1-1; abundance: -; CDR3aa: CASSSLYLSGGTEAFF; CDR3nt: TGTGCCAGCAGTTCCTTATACCTCTCGGGGGGCACTGAAGCTTTCTTT
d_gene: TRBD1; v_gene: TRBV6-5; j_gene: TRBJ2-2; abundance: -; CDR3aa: CASSPDRVPTGELFF; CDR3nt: TGTGCCAGCAGTCCCGACAGGGTTCCCACCGGGGAGCTGTTTTTT
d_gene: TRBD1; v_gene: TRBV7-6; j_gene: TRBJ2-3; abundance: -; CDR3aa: CASSLGQAADTQYF; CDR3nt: TGTGCCAGCAGCCTGGGACAGGCGGCAGATACGCAGTATTTT
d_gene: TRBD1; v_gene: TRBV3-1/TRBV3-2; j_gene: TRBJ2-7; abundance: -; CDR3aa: CASSTRLDRVYEQYF; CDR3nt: TGTGCCAGCAGCACCCGGCTGGACAGGGTCTACGAGCAGTACTTC
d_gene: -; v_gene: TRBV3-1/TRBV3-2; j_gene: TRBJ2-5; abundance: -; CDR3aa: CASRMGGQETQYF; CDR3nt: TGTGCCAGCAGAATGGGCGGGCAAGAGACCCAGTACTTC
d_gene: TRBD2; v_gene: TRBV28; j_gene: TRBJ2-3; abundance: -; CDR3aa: CASSPLGSGGLTQYF; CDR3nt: TGTGCCAGCAGTCCCCTAGGCAGCGGGGGCCTAACGCAGTATTTT
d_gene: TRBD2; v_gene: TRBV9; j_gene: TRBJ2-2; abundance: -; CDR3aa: CASSVGSGAQGTGELFF; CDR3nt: TGTGCCAGCAGCGTAGGTAGCGGGGCCCAGGGGACCGGGGAGCTGTTTTTT
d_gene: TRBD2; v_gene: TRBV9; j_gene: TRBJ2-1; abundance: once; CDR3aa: CASSVAASGSNEQFF; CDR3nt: TGTGCCAGCAGCGTAGCTGCTAGCGGGAGTAATGAGCAGTTCTTC
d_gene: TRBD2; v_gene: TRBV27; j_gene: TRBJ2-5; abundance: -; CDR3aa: CASSLGGVVETQYF; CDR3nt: TGTGCCAGCAGTTTGGGAGGGGTTGTCGAGACCCAGTACTTC